This T cell receptor (beta chain) was captured in a study of Ad26.COV2.S vaccination and SARS-CoV-2 variants. Specified treatment: 15 to 20 received Ad26.COV2.S at low or high dose, single or two shots; about 5 received placebo; per-sample allocation not given. Day 63 following the first vaccine or placebo injection was when the samples were taken. The study used a vaccine consisting of an Ad26 vector that expressed Wuhan-strain SARS-CoV-2 spike. V shed 0 bases and J shed 0 bases, with 9 bases lying between them. The CDR3 has 15 residues. CDR1 SGDLS and CDR2 YYNGEE come from the germline V gene. Measured with immunoSEQ multiplex PCR; TCRdb has only the in-frame clones, and not every one. Among fewer than 500,000 clones, about 90% were seen once, and the ten largest hold approximately 4.5%.

This clonotype originated in a person aged 18-60 years who received the Ad26.COV2.S COVID-19 vaccine or a placebo. V is TRBV9 and J is TRBJ1-1; D is uncertain. The sample was peripheral blood, taken in a trial of Ad26.COV2.S vaccine versus placebo. The CDR3: CASSVESIMNTEAFF. The CDR3 nucleotides are TGTGCCAGCAGCGTAGAGAGTATAATGAACACTGAAGCTTTCTTT.